This T cell receptor beta chain was sequenced in a study of Graves' ophthalmopathy and Graves' hyperthyroidism. Investigators amplified TCR beta CDR3 regions from RNA transcripts. The library came from an HTBI-primed first-round RT-PCR and a second-round multiplex PCR. TCRdb independently ran MiXCR on the multiplex PCR reads; one entry per CDR3 protein. Seen here are more than 1,000,000 distinct CDR3 sequences, about two fifths observed once, and the top ten hold around 10%. Germline CDR1 SGHTA, CDR2 FQGNSA. The CDR3 contains 12 residues. V gave up 8 bases and J gave up 2 bases, with 7 bases separating them. New diagnoses, under 2 months' duration, and ages 18 to 65 characterized the hyperthyroidism patients. Uncontrolled infections, pregnancy, lactation or other autoimmune diseases led to patient exclusion. This clonotype was detected ten times or more. No antigen is known for it. The study's findings and limits: The model achieved around 67% sensitivity and roughly 72% specificity for ophthalmopathy progression. With less than 90% sensitivity and around 80% specificity, a 13-signature model separated ophthalmopathy from stable hyperthyroidism.

The TCR was taken from an adult man with Graves' hyperthyroidism. The chain uses TRBV7-2 and TRBJ1-3; tentatively, D is TRBD1 (5 bases). The specimen sequenced was peripheral blood or thyroid tissue (not recorded which). The DNA of the CDR3 is TGTGCCAGCGGGACCGCTGGAAACACCATATATTTT. This gives the protein CASGTAGNTIYF.